This is a list of T cell receptor beta chains from one sample in a study of blood T cells in healthy people across ages. TCRdb processed the 5' RACE reads anew with MiXCR; each CDR3 protein has one entry. The sample consists of some 1.4 million distinct CDR3 sequences, roughly 40% of them appearing once. The sequenced material came from blood. The source is a young woman in good health. The CDR3 runs from the conserved cysteine through the conserved F or W. Each record gives: V gene, CDR3 protein.

TRBV20-1,CSALGGQYNEQFF
TRBV2,CASSDGASPGADTQYF
TRBV9,CASSVHTRGGTIYF
TRBV10-3,CAISEDASGSYNEQFF
TRBV7-3,CASTYQGNTGELFF
TRBV3-1,CASSQDSTGVSPLHF
TRBV20-1,CSARGELSYEQYF
TRBV20-1,CSARASGTSGFTDTQYF
TRBV4-1,CASSLRDSANYGYTF
TRBV25-1,CASSELPPGGGWKTDTQYF
TRBV7-2,CAGSPQGALQETQFF
TRBV28,CASSLEGYSSGANVLTF
TRBV5-1,CASSFPLQAGGPVADTQYF
TRBV25-1,CASRNDPMNTEAFF
TRBV6-4,CASSDGVAGAARNEQFF
TRBV20-1,CSATARLAGAMYQETQYF
TRBV28,CASDSADRTGADTQYF
TRBV15,CATSRDPGQGYGYTF
TRBV12-5,CASGLGTIATRETQYF
TRBV6-1,CASRGLVEGSYNEQFF
TRBV27,CASSLGAGAKNIQYF
TRBV20-1,CSARGPGAGQETQYF
TRBV10-3,CATEQGATREAFF